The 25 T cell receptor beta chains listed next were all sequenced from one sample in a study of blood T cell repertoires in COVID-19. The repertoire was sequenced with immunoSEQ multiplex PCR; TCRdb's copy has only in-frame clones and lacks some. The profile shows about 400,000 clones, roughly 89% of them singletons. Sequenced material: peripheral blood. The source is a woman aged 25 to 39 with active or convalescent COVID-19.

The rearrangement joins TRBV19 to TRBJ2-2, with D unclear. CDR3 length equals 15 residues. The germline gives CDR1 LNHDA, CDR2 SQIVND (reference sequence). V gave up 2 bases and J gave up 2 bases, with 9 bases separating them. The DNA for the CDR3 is TGTGCCAGTAGTATATATGAGGTTAACACCGGGGAGCTGTTTTTT. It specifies CASSIYEVNTGELFF.

This chain's CDR3 is CASSPGGVSYNEQFF. DNA of the CDR3: TGTGCCAGCAGCCCAGGCGGGGTCTCCTACAATGAGCAGTTCTTC. This sequence joins TRBV7-7 and TRBJ2-1; the D gene is possibly TRBD2 (6 bases). The CDR3 is 15 residues long. The germline V and J ends were trimmed by 5 bases and 0 bases, with 11 bases remaining between them. Germline V gives CDR1 SSHAT, CDR2 FNYEAQ (reference sequence).

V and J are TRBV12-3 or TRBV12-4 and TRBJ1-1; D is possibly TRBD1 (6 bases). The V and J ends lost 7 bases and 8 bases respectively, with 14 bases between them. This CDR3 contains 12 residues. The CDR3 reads CASIKGGLEAFF. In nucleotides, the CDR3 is TGTGCCAGCATCAAAGGGGGATTAGAAGCTTTCTTT.

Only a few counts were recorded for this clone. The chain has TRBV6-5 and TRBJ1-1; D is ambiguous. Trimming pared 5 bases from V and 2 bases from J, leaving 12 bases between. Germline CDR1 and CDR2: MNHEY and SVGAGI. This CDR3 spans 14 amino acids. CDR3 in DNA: TGTGCCAGCAGTCCTCTCCGTTTAAACACTGAAGCTTTCTTT. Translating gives CASSPLRLNTEAFF.

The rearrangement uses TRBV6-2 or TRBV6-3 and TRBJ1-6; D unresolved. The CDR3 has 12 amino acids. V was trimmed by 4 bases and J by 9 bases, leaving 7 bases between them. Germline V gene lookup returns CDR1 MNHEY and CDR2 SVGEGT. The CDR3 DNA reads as TGTGCCAGCAGTTTAAATATTTCACCCCTCCACTTT. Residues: CASSLNISPLHF.

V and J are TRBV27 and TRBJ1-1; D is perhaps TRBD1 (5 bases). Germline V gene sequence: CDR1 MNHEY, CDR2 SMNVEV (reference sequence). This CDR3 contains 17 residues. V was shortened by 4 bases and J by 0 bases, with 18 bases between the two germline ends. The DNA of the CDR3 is TGTGCCAGCAGTTCCCAGGGAGGGGAGGGGATGAACACTGAAGCTTTCTTT. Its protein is CASSSQGGEGMNTEAFF.

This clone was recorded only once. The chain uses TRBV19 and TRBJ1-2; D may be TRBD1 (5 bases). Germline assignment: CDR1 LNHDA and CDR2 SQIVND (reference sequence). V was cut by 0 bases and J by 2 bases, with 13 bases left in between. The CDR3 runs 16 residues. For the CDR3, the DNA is TGTGCCAGTAGTATAGACCTAGACAGATTCAACTATGGCTACACCTTC. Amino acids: CASSIDLDRFNYGYTF. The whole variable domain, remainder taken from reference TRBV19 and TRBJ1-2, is DGGITQSPKYLFRKEGQNVTLSCEQNLNHDAMYWYRQDPGQGLRLIYYSQIVNDFQKGDIAEGYSVSREKKESFPLTVTSAQKNPTAFYLCASSIDLDRFNYGYTFGSGTRLTVV.

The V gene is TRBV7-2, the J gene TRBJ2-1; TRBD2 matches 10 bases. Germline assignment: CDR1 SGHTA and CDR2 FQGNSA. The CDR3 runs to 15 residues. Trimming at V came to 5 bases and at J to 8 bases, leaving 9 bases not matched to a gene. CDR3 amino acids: CASSPRLAGSDEQFF. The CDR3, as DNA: TGTGCCAGCAGCCCTAGACTAGCGGGTAGCGATGAGCAGTTCTTC.

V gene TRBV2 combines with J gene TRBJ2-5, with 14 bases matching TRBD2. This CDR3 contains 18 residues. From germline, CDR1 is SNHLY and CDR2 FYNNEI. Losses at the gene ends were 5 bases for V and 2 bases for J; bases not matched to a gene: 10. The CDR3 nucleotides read TGTGCCAGCAGTCCCTTAGGACTAGCGGGGGGAAAGCAAGAGACCCAGTACTTC. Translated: CASSPLGLAGGKQETQYF.

The CDR3: CAQSRDRVSDTQYF. The CDR3, as DNA: TGTGCCCAATCACGGGACAGGGTTTCAGATACGCAGTATTTT. V is TRBV19 and J is TRBJ2-3, with TRBD1 identical over 9 bases. The CDR3 has 14 residues. The V segment lost 11 bases and the J segment 4 bases; nucleotides outside the gene matches: 10. Germline CDR1 LNHDA, CDR2 SQIVND (reference sequence).

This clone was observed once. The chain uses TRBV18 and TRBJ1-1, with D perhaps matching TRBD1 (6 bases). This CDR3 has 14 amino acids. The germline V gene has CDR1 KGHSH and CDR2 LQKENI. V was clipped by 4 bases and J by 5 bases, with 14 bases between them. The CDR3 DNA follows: TGTGCCAGCTCACGTGGACAGCGAGGAACTGAAGCTTTCTTT. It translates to CASSRGQRGTEAFF.

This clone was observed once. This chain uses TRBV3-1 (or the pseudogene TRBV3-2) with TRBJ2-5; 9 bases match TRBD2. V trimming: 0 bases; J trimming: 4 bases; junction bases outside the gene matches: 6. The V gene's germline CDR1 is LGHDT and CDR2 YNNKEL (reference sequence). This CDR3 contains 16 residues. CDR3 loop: CASSQERLAGIETQYF. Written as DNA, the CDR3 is TGTGCCAGCAGCCAAGAGCGGCTAGCGGGAATAGAGACCCAGTACTTC.

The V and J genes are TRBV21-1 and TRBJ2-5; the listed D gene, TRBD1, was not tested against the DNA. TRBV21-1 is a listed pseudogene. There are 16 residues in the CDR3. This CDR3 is CASSSRGQGSQETQYF. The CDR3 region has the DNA TGTGCCAGCAGCTCTCGGGGACAGGGAAGCCAAGAGACCCAGTACTTC.

This chain's CDR3 is CASSPRETSGRTTGELFF. The CDR3 nucleotides are TGTGCCAGCAGCCCACGCGAGACTAGCGGGAGGACGACCGGGGAGCTGTTTTTT. This rearrangement joins TRBV11-3 to TRBJ2-2; the match to TRBD2 covers 13 bases. This CDR3 region has 18 residues. The V and J ends lost 5 bases and 5 bases, in that order; junction bases with no gene match: 11. Germline lookup yields CDR1 SGHNT and CDR2 YENEEA. Full variable domain (rest looked up from reference TRBV11-3 and TRBJ2-2): EAGVVQSPRYKIIEKKQPVAFWCNPISGHNTLYWYLQNLGQGPELLIRYENEEAVDDSQLPKDRFSAERLKGVDSTLKIQPAELGDSAVYLCASSPRETSGRTTGELFFGEGSRLTVL.

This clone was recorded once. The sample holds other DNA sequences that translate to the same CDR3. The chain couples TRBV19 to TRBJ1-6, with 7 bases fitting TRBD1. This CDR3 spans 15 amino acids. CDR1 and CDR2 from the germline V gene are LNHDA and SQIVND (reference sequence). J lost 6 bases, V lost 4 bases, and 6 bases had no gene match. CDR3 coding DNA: TGTGCCAGTAGTACCTTGACAGGGACTAATTCACCCCTCCACTTT. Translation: CASSTLTGTNSPLHF. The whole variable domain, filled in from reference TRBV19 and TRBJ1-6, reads DGGITQSPKYLFRKEGQNVTLSCEQNLNHDAMYWYRQDPGQGLRLIYYSQIVNDFQKGDIAEGYSVSREKKESFPLTVTSAQKNPTAFYLCASSTLTGTNSPLHFGNGTRLTVT.

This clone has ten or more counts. In DNA form, the CDR3 reads TGTGCCAGCAGCTCCCTCGAGGGCTACTACAATGAGCAGTTCTTC. It codes for CASSSLEGYYNEQFF. V is TRBV7-8 and J is TRBJ2-1, with D possibly being TRBD2 (5 bases). The CDR3 runs to 15 residues. Trimming took 4 bases from V and 3 from J, leaving 13 bases between them. In germline, CDR1 is SGHVS, CDR2 FQNEAQ.

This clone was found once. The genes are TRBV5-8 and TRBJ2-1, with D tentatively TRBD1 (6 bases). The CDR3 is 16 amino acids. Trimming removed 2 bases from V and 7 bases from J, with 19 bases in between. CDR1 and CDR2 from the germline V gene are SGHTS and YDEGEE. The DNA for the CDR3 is TGTGCCAGCAGCTTTTCGACAGATTTTAGGGGGAATGAGCAGTTCTTC. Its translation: CASSFSTDFRGNEQFF.

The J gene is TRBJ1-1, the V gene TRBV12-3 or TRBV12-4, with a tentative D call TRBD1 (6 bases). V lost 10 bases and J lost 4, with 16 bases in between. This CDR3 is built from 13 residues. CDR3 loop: CATQGEGGTEAFF. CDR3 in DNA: TGTGCCACCCAGGGTGAAGGGGGCACTGAAGCTTTCTTT.

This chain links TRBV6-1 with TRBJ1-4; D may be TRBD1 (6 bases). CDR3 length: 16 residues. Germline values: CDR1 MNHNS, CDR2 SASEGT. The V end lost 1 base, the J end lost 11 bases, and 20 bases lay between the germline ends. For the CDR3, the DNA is TGTGCCAGCAGTGAAGTAGGGACATCCCAGCAAGGGAAACTGTTTTTT. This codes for CASSEVGTSQQGKLFF.

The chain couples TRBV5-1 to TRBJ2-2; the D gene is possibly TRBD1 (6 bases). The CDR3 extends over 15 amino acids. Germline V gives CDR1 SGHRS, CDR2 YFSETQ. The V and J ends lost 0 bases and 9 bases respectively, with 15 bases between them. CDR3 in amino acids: CASSLAPGEFRELFF. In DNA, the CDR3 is TGCGCCAGCAGCTTGGCGCCAGGGGAATTCCGGGAGCTGTTTTTT.

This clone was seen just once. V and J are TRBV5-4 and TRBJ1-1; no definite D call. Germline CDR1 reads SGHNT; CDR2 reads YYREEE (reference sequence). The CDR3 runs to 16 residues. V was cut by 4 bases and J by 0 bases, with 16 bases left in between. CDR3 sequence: CASSPSPSPLNTEAFF. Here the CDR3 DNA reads TGTGCCAGCAGCCCGAGTCCTTCCCCCCTGAACACTGAAGCTTTCTTT.

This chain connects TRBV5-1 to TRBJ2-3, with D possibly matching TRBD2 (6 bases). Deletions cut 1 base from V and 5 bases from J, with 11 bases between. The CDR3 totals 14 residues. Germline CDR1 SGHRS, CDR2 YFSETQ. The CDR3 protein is CASSLWGEQDTQYF. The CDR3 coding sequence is TGCGCCAGCAGCTTGTGGGGGGAACAAGATACGCAGTATTTT. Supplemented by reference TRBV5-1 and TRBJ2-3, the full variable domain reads KAGVTQTPRYLIKTRGQQVTLSCSPISGHRSVSWYQQTPGQGLQFLFEYFSETQRNKGNFPGRFSGRQFSNSRSEMNVSTLELGDSALYLCASSLWGEQDTQYFGPGTRLTVL.

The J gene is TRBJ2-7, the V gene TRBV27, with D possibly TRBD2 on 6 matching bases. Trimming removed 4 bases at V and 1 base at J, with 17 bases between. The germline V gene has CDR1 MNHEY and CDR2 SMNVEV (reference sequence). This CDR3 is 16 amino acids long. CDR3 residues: CASSSPGRRGSYEQYF. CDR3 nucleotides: TGTGCCAGCAGTTCCCCGGGACGTCGGGGGTCCTACGAGCAGTACTTC.

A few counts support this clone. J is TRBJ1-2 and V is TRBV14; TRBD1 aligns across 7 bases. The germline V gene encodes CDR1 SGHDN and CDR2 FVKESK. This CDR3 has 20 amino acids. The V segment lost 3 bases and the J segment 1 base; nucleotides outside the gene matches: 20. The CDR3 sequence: CASSHPKILGTVHDNYGYTF. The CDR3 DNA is TGTGCCAGCAGCCATCCCAAGATCCTCGGGACAGTCCACGATAACTATGGCTACACCTTC. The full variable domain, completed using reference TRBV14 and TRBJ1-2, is EAGVTQFPSHSVIEKGQTVTLRCDPISGHDNLYWYRRVMGKEIKFLLHFVKESKQDESGMPNNRFLAERTGGTYSTLKVQPAELEDSGVYFCASSHPKILGTVHDNYGYTFGSGTRLTVV.

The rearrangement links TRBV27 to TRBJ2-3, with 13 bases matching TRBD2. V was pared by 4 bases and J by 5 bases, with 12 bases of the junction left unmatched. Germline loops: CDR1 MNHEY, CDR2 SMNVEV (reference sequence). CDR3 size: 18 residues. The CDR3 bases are TGTGCCAGCAGTTCCAGACTAGCGGGGGGCCCGGTGGTAGATACGCAGTATTTT. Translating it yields CASSSRLAGGPVVDTQYF.